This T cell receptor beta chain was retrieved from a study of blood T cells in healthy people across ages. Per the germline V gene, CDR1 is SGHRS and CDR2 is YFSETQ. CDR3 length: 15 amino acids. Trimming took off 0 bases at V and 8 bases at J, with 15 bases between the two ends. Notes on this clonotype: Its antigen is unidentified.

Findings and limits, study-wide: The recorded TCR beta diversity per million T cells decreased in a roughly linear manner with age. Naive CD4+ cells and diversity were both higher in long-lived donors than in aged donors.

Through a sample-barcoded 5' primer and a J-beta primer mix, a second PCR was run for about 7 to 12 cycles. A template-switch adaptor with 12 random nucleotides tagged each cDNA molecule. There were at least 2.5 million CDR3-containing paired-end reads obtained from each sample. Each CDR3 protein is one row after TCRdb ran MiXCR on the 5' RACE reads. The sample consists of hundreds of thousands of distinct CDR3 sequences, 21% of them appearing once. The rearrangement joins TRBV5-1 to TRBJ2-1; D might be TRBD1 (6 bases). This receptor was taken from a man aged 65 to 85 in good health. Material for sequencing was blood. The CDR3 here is CASSLGVTGFDEQFF. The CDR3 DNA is TGCGCCAGCAGCTTGGGGGTTACAGGGTTCGATGAGCAGTTCTTC.